The clone carrying this T cell receptor beta chain was seen ten or more times. Its matching antigen is unknown. Germline assignment: CDR1 SGHRS and CDR2 YFSETQ. CDR3 length equals 15 residues. J gave up 0 bases and V 2 bases, and 2 bases lay outside the gene matches. This sample was included in a study of response to subunit inactivated influenza vaccine. MiXCR, run by TCRdb on the RT-PCR reads, gives a single entry per CDR3 protein. The table lists about 650,000 distinct CDR3 sequences, less than 20% of them singletons. Study-wide results and limits: The authors offered the suggestion that each seasonal influenza vaccination recruits few new T cells.

The sequence was collected from a man in his fifties or sixties who received an inactivated influenza vaccine. The chain couples TRBV5-1 to TRBJ1-1; 9 bases fit TRBD1. Source: PBMCs from blood, taken 12 days after vaccination. The CDR3 nucleotides are TGCGCCAGCAGCTTACAGGGGGCCCTGAACACTGAAGCTTTCTTT. This codes for CASSLQGALNTEAFF.